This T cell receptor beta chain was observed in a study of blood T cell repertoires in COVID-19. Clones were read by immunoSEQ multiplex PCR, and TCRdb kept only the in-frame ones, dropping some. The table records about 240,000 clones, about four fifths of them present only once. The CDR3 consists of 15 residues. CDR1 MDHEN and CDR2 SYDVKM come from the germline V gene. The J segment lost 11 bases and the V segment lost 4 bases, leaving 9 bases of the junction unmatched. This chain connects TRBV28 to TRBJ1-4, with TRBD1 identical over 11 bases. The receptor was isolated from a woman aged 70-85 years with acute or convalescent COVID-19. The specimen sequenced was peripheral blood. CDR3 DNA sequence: TGTGCCAGCAGTTGGGGGACAGGGGGGCAGATGAAACTGTTTTTT. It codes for CASSWGTGGQMKLFF.